The entry below gives a single T cell receptor beta chain sequence along with its context. What it binds is unknown. The libraries were made with immunoSEQ version 4 in survey mode. Here immunoSEQ multiplex PCR was the method, and the copy in TCRdb shows in-frame clones only, minus some. The table lists under 25,000 clones, less than 85% of them singletons. Overlapping HIV-1 Gag 15-mer peptides at approximately 1 ug per peptide per mL were used. Sorting of responding CD4+ T cells relied on upregulated CD40 ligand together with CD69. Suppressive ART was started during chronic HIV-1 infection in these adults. An 18-hour stimulation of CD8-depleted PBMCs used anti-CD28/CD49d costimulation, CD40-blocking antibody and enfuvirtide. These data belong to a study of persistence of HIV-infected CD4 T cells. Study information: Donors had been on suppressive ART for a median of 8 years.

Study results and caveats: Proviral oligoclonality tracked with TCR oligoclonality within the same sorted cells.

The CDR3 spans 14 residues. Germline CDR1 reads KGHSH; CDR2 reads LQKENI. V was trimmed by 3 bases and J by 2 bases, leaving 10 bases between them. The source material was CD4+ T cells sorted from PBMCs after roughly 18-hour stimulation, sampled from a patient who received antiretroviral therapy. The chain employs TRBV18 and TRBJ1-2, with a possible D match to TRBD1 (6 bases). The TCR comes from an adult man with HIV who was CMV-seropositive. In DNA, the CDR3 is TGTGCCAGCTCACCTACAGGGCAGAACTATGGCTACACCTTC. It specifies CASSPTGQNYGYTF.